This paragraph reports one TCR beta chain. J was trimmed by 8 bases and V by 5 bases; bases with no gene match: 6. The CDR3 sequence is 12 residues long. From germline, CDR1 is DFQATT and CDR2 SNEGSKA (reference sequence). TCR beta VDJ and CDR3 profiles were obtained from a genomic DNA template. From the reads, TCRdb called clonotypes with MiXCR, one entry per CDR3 protein. The table includes hundreds of thousands of distinct CDR3 sequences, roughly a third detected once. This sample is drawn from a study of CD8+CD57+ T cells in acquired aplastic anemia. As for the study in general: Sorted CD4+ and CD8+ cells gave a mean 3.2 ug DNA, range roughly 0.2 to 27.4 ug.

An expansion of CD8+CD57+ cells by flow cytometry had been shown in patients chosen for sequencing. This clonotype originated in a human donor with aplastic anemia. J is TRBJ2-1 and V is TRBV20-1; 7 bases are shared with TRBD1. Sequencing input: sorted CD4+, CD8+, or CD8+CD57+ T cells (not recorded which) from PBMCs. CDR3 residues: CSAGTASDEQFF. The CDR3 DNA is TGCAGTGCTGGGACAGCCTCGGATGAGCAGTTCTTC.